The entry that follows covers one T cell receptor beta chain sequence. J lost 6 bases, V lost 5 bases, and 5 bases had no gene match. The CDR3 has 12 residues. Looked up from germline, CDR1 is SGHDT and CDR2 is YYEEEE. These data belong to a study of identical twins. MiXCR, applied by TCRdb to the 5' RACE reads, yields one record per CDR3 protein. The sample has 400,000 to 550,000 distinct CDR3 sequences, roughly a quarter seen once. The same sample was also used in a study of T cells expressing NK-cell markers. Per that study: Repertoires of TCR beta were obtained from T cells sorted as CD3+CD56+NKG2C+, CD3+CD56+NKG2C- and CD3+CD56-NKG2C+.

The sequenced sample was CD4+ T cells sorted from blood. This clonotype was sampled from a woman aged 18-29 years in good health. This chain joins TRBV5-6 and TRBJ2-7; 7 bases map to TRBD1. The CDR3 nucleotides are TGTGCCAGCAGTAAACAGGGGAGCGAGCAGTACTTC. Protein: CASSKQGSEQYF.